The T cell receptor (beta chain) described here comes from a study of PD-1 blockade in classical Hodgkin lymphoma. Assay used: immunoSEQ multiplex PCR; TCRdb lists only in-frame clones, some missing. The sample lists 70,000 or so clones; roughly 91% were seen once. All the patients suffered relapse after autologous stem cell transplantation, and brentuximab vedotin exposure differed. Best outcomes ranged across complete response, partial response and progressive disease. As to this clone: Its target is unknown.

General study findings and limits: Patients with a complete response exhibited baseline diversity comparable to newly diagnosed patients.

This CDR3 spans 15 amino acids. Germline V gives CDR1 MNHEY, CDR2 SMNVEV (reference sequence). The junction had 7 bases not matched to a gene; V was cut back by 3 bases and J by 6 bases. This TCR derives from a human donor with classical Hodgkin lymphoma. The sequencing used peripheral blood mononuclear cells (PBMCs), collected at baseline. The chain is built from TRBV27 and TRBJ2-4, with 8 bases identical to TRBD2. CDR3 region: CASSFRSGSLNIQYF. CDR3 sequence (DNA): TGTGCCAGCAGTTTTAGAAGCGGGAGTTTAAACATTCAGTACTTC.